This TCR beta chain was captured by sequencing in a study of T cells in Graves' hyperthyroidism and ophthalmopathy. In the study overall: The authors collected peripheral blood at initial diagnosis, before any treatment. Study findings and constraints: Model output signaled ophthalmopathy a median approximately six months ahead of onset. Most thyroid clonotypes expanded above 0.001 were also detected in blood.

A note on this clonotype: What it binds is unknown.

This CDR3 comprises 16 residues. Germline lookup yields CDR1 PRHDT and CDR2 FYEKMQ (reference sequence). V shed 5 bases and J 4 bases; nucleotides not matched to a gene: 4. Using RNA transcripts as the source, TCR beta CDR3 regions were amplified. TCR CDR3 underwent first-round RT-PCR with the HTBI primer set. TCRdb independently ran MiXCR on the multiplex PCR reads; one entry per CDR3 protein. The table lists hundreds of thousands of distinct CDR3 sequences, about 15% of them singletons, with roughly 13% in the top ten. The gene calls are TRBV13 and TRBJ2-5; the match to TRBD2 covers 16 bases. The clonotype comes from a woman in her thirties or forties with Graves' hyperthyroidism. Material for sequencing was blood. The CDR3 DNA is TGTGCCAGCAGCCCGGGACTAGCGGGAGGGGGAGAGACCCAGTACTTC. Translating it yields CASSPGLAGGGETQYF.